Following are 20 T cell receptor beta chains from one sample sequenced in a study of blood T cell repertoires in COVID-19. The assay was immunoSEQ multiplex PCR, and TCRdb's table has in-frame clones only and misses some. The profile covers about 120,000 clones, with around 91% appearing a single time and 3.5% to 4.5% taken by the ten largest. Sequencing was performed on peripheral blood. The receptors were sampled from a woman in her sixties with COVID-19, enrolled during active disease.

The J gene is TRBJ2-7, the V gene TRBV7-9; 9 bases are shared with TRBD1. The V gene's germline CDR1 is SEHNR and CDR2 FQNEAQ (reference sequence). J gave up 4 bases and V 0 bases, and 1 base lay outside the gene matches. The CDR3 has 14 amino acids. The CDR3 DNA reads TGTGCCAGCAGCTTAGCGGGACAGGGTTACGAGCAGTACTTC. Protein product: CASSLAGQGYEQYF. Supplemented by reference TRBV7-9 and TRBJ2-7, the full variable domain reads DTGVSQNPRHKITKRGQNVTFRCDPISEHNRLYWYRQTLGQGPEFLTYFQNEAQLEKSRLLSDRFSAERPKGSFSTLEIQRTEQGDSAMYLCASSLAGQGYEQYFGPGTRLTVT.

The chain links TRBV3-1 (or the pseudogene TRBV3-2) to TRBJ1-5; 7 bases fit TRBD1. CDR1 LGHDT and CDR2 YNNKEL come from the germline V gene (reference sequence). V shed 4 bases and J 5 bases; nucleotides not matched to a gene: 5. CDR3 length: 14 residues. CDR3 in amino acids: CASSPSRGHQPQHF. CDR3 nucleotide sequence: TGTGCCAGCAGCCCCTCAAGGGGGCATCAGCCCCAGCATTTT.

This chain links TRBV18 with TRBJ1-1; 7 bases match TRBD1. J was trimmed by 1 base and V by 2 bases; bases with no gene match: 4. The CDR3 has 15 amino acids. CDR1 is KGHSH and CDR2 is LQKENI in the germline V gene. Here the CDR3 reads CASSPTGQWNTEAFF. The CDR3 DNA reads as TGTGCCAGCTCACCAACGGGACAGTGGAACACTGAAGCTTTCTTT. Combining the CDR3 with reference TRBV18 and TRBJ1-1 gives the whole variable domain NAGVMQNPRHLVRRRGQEARLRCSPMKGHSHVYWYRQLPEEGLKFMVYLQKENIIDESGMPKERFSAEFPKEGPSILRIQQVVRGDSAAYFCASSPTGQWNTEAFFGQGTRLTVV.

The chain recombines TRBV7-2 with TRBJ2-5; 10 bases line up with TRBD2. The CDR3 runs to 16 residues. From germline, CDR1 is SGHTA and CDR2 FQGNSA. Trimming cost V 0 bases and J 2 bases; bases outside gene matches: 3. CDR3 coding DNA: TGTGCCAGCAGCTTAGCAACTAGCGGGGTTCAAGAGACCCAGTACTTC. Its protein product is CASSLATSGVQETQYF.

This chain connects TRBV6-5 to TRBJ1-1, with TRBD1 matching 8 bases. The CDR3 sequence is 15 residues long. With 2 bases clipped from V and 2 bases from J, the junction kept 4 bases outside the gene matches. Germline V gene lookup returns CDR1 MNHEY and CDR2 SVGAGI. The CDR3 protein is CASSYRTGRNTEAFF. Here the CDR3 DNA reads TGTGCCAGCAGTTACCGGACAGGGAGAAACACTGAAGCTTTCTTT.

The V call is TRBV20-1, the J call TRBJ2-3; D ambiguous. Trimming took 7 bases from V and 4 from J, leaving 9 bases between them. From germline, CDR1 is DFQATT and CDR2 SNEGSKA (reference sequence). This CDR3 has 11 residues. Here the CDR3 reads CSGEAPDTQYF. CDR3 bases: TGCAGTGGAGAAGCCCCAGATACGCAGTATTTT.

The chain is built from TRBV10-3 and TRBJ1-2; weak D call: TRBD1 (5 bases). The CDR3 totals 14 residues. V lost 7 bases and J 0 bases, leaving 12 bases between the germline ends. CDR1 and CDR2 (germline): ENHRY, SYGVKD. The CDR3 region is CAITPTVANYGYTF. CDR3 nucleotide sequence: TGTGCCATCACTCCGACAGTCGCTAACTATGGCTACACCTTC.

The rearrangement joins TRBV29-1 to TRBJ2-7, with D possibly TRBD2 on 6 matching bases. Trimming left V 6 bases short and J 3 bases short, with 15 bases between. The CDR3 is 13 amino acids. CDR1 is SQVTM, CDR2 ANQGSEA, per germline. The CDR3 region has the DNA TGCAGCGTAGTCGATGGGGGGTTCTACGAGCAGTACTTC. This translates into CSVVDGGFYEQYF.

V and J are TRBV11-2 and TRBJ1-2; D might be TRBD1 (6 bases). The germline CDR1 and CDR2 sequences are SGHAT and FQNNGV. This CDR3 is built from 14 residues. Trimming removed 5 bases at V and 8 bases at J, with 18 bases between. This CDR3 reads CASSLQQGRDGYTF. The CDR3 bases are TGTGCCAGCAGCCTGCAACAGGGAAGGGACGGCTACACCTTC.

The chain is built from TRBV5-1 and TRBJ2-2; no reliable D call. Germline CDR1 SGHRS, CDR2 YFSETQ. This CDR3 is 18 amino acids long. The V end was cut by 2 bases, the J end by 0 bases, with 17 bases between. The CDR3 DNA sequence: TGCGCCAGCAGCTTAATCGAGCTCTTAAGTCCGAACACCGGGGAGCTGTTTTTT. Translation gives CASSLIELLSPNTGELFF.

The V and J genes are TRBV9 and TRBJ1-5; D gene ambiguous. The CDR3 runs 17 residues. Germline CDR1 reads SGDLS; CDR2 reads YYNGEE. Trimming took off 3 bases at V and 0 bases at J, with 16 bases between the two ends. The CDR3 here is CASSAPPEGSSNQPQHF. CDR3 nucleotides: TGTGCCAGCAGCGCGCCCCCGGAGGGTAGTAGCAATCAGCCCCAGCATTTT.

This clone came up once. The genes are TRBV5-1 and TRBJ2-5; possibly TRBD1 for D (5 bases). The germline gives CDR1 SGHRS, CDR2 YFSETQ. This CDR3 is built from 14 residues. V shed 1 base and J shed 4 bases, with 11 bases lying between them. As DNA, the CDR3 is TGCGCCAGCAGCTTGTGGGCCAGGGCAGAGACCCAGTACTTC. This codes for CASSLWARAETQYF.

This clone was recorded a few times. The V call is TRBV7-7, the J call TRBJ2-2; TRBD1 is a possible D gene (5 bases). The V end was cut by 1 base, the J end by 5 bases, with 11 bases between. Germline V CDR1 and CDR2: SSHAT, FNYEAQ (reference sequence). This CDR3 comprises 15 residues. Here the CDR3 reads CASSLGGAGTGELFF. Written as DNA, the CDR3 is TGTGCCAGCAGCTTAGGCGGCGCAGGGACCGGGGAGCTGTTTTTT. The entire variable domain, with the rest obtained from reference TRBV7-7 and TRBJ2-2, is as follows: GAGVSQSPRYKVTKRGQDVTLRCDPISSHATLYWYQQALGQGPEFLTYFNYEAQPDKSGLPSDRFSAERPEGSISTLTIQRTEQRDSAMYRCASSLGGAGTGELFFGEGSRLTVL.

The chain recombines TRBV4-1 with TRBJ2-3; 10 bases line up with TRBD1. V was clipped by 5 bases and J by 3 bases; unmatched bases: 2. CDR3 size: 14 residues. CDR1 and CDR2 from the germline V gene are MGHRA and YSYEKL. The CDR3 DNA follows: TGCGCCAGCAGCGACAGGGGGCCGACAGATACGCAGTATTTT. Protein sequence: CASSDRGPTDTQYF.

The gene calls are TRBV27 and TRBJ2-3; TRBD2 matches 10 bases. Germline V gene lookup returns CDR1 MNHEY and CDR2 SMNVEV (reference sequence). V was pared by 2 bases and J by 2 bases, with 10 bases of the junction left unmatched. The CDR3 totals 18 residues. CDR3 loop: CASSLGSGGTQYTDTQYF. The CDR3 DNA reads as TGTGCCAGCAGTTTAGGTAGCGGGGGGACCCAATACACAGATACGCAGTATTTT.

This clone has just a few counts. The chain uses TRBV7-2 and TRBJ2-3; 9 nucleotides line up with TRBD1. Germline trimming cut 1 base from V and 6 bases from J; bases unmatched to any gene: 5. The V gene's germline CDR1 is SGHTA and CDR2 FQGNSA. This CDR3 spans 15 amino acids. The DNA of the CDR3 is TGTGCCAGCAGCTTAGTCACAGGGGGCGGGGATACGCAGTATTTT. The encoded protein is CASSLVTGGGDTQYF.

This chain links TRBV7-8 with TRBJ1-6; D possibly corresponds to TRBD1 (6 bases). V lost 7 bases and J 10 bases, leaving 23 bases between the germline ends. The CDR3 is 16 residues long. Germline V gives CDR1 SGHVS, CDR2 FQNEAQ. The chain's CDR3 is CASTPRVQGEGSPLHF. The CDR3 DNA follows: TGTGCCAGCACCCCACGGGTACAGGGCGAGGGCTCACCCCTCCACTTT.

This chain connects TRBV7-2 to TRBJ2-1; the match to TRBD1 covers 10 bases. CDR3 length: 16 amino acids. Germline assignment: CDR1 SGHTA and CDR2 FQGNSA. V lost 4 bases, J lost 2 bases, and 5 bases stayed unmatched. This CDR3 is CASSSTGTGAYNEQFF. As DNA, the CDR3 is TGTGCCAGCAGCTCAACCGGGACAGGGGCCTACAATGAGCAGTTCTTC.

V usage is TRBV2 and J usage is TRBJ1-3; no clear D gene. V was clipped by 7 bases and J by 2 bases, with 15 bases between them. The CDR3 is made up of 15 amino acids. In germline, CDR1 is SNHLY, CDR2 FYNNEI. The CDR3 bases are TGTGCCAGCAAGAGGAGTCCTACCGCTGGAAACACCATATATTTT. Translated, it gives CASKRSPTAGNTIYF.

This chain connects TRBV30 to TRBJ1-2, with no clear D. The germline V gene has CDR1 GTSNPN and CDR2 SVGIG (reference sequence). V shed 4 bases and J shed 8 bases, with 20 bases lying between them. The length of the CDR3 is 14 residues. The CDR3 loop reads CAWTLTSSPGGYTF. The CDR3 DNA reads TGTGCCTGGACCCTAACTAGCTCCCCGGGGGGCTACACCTTC.